Listed below are T cell receptor beta chains from one sample, sequenced in a study of cytomegalovirus exposure and HLA in healthy donors. TCRdb's copy holds only in-frame clones and misses some; the assay was immunoSEQ multiplex PCR. The sample consists of 98,000 or so clones, over 60% of them appearing once. The sequencing input was PBMCs. These receptors all stem from a female donor in good health and CMV-seronegative. The CDR3 runs from the conserved cysteine through the conserved F or W.

length: 14; V: TRBV9; CDR3: CASSVSGSNQPQHF
length: 16; V: TRBV7-2; CDR3: CASSRTSGGSYNEQFF
length: 18; V: TRBV4-2; CDR3: CASSHHGLAGVGYNEQFF
length: 15; V: TRBV18; CDR3: CASSPDSRVFTEAFF
length: 14; V: TRBV25-1; CDR3: CASTKTGGNYEQYF
length: 15; V: TRBV7-2; CDR3: CASSSPRPHGNIQYF
length: 14; V: TRBV28; CDR3: CASSAGTVLVEQYF
length: 18; V: TRBV19; CDR3: CASSRKIAGGPSSYEQYF
length: 14; V: TRBV7-2; CDR3: CASSSDGQGRRQYF
length: 14; V: TRBV6-4; CDR3: CASSPDSSNSPLHF